Included here is one T cell receptor (beta chain) sequence, with context. This sample was taken from a study of blood T cell repertoires in COVID-19. Study in general: The study drew acute and convalescent COVID-19 samples from the United States, Italy and Spain.

The V and J ends lost 6 bases and 5 bases, in that order; junction bases with no gene match: 3. Germline CDR1 reads MNHEY; CDR2 reads SVGAGI. The CDR3 totals 15 residues. The method was immunoSEQ multiplex PCR; TCRdb's version includes in-frame clones alone and lacks a portion of them. The table has some 35,000 clones, approximately 88% seen once. Input material: peripheral blood. V usage is TRBV6-5 and J usage is TRBJ2-1; 14 bases are a match to TRBD2. This TCR came from a man in his 60s with active COVID-19. CDR3 sequence reads: CASRGLAGGDNEQFF. The CDR3 coding sequence is TGTGCCAGCAGAGGACTAGCGGGAGGAGACAATGAGCAGTTCTTC.